Shown below are 3 T cell receptor beta chains from a single sample sequenced in a study of response to subunit inactivated influenza vaccine. TCRdb ran MiXCR on the RT-PCR reads and lists one entry per CDR3 protein. The sample shows just over 300,000 distinct CDR3 sequences, about 20% of them seen only once. Sequencing was performed on PBMCs from blood, taken less than 22 months after vaccination. Receptors originate from a man aged 50-75 years who received an inactivated influenza vaccine.

Many counts were recorded for this clonotype. The chain employs TRBV12-3 or TRBV12-4 and TRBJ2-1; D is uncertain. The ends were cut back, 4 bases at V and 12 bases at J, with 10 bases in the middle. The CDR3 extends over 11 amino acids. Written as DNA, the CDR3 is TGTGCCAGCAGTTCCCAGGCTGCGCAGTTCTTC. This sequence encodes CASSSQAAQFF.

This clonotype was recorded many times. V is TRBV7-9 and J is TRBJ1-3; D gene unclear. Germline V gene data show CDR1 as SEHNR and CDR2 as FQNEAQ (reference sequence). This CDR3 spans 14 amino acids. Trimming removed 5 bases at V and 10 bases at J, with 18 bases between. CDR3 amino acids: CASSHIVGHRTIYF. CDR3 nucleotides: TGTGCCAGCAGCCATATCGTAGGGCACCGGACCATATATTTT.

The sample holds a few counts of this clonotype. The rearrangement uses TRBV19 and TRBJ1-2; D remains ambiguous. The CDR3 has 13 amino acids. V lost 11 bases and J lost 0, with 13 bases in between. The V gene's germline CDR1 is LNHDA and CDR2 SQIVND (reference sequence). The CDR3 here is CACTLNPNYGYTF. CDR3 DNA sequence: TGTGCCTGCACGCTTAACCCTAACTATGGCTACACCTTC.